These 11 T cell receptor beta chains were sequenced from one sample in a study of vaccination and CD4 T cells after COVID-19. Their antigen targets remain unknown. The Oncomine TCR Beta short-read assay sequenced DNA from cultured CD4+ T cells. MiXCR was run by TCRdb on the PCR reads, yielding one entry per CDR3 protein. The sample carries approximately 12,000 distinct CDR3 sequences, 40% to 50% recorded once. Treatment denoted: roughly 11-day PBMC culture with coronavirus spike peptide pools or control peptides (ViraFEST assay). The sequencing input was CD4+ T cells from blood, cultured in vitro. The receptors were gathered from a human donor who had recovered from COVID-19.

The J gene is TRBJ1-5, the V gene TRBV7-6; TRBD1 is a possible D gene (5 bases). Trimming took off 4 bases at V and 6 bases at J, with 19 bases between the two ends. The CDR3 is 16 amino acids. Germline V gene lookup returns CDR1 SGHVS and CDR2 FNYEAQ. The CDR3 here is CASSSGGGVRAQPQHF. CDR3 sequence (DNA): TGTGCCAGCAGCTCAGGCGGTGGAGTCAGGGCTCAGCCCCAGCATTTT.

The chain combines TRBV7-9 with TRBJ2-3; 9 bases are shared with TRBD2. Per the germline V gene, CDR1 is SEHNR and CDR2 is FQNEAQ (reference sequence). V was clipped by 1 base and J by 4 bases; unmatched bases: 3. The CDR3 spans 15 residues. CDR3 in DNA: TGTGCCAGCAGCTTAGTAGCGGGGGTTTCAGATACGCAGTATTTT. Amino acids: CASSLVAGVSDTQYF. Supplemented by reference TRBV7-9 and TRBJ2-3, the full variable domain reads DTGVSQNPRHKITKRGQNVTFRCDPISEHNRLYWYRQTLGQGPEFLTYFQNEAQLEKSRLLSDRFSAERPKGSFSTLEIQRTEQGDSAMYLCASSLVAGVSDTQYFGPGTRLTVL.

This clonotype was counted between two and nine times. The chain combines TRBV4-2 with TRBJ1-1, with D perhaps matching TRBD1 (5 bases). The V and J ends lost 0 bases and 5 bases respectively, with 16 bases between them. The CDR3 is 16 amino acids. CDR1 LGHNA and CDR2 YNFKEQ come from the germline V gene. The CDR3 bases are TGTGCCAGCAGCCAAGATGGAAGGGGTGTGGGTACTGAAGCTTTCTTT. It specifies CASSQDGRGVGTEAFF.

The chain uses TRBV7-2 and TRBJ2-7; 7 bases map to TRBD2. CDR1 is SGHTA, CDR2 FQGNSA, per germline. Unmatched junction bases numbered 9, after V lost 0 bases and J lost 7 bases. The CDR3 extends over 15 amino acids. The CDR3 here is CASSLAQGGWGEQYF. CDR3 bases: TGTGCCAGCAGCTTAGCCCAGGGAGGGTGGGGGGAGCAGTACTTC.

By proportion, this clonotype is medium-sized. The chain employs TRBV7-2 and TRBJ2-1; D uncertain. Trimming removed 3 bases from V and 4 bases from J, with 7 bases in between. CDR3 length: 13 residues. Germline loops: CDR1 SGHTA, CDR2 FQGNSA. The DNA of the CDR3 is TGTGCCAGCAGCTTTGGAGAATACAATGAGCAGTTCTTC. It is translated as CASSFGEYNEQFF.

This clonotype has a handful of counts. The gene calls are TRBV7-9 and TRBJ1-4; a possible D gene is TRBD1 (5 bases). CDR1 is SEHNR and CDR2 is FQNEAQ in the germline V gene (reference sequence). With 4 bases removed from V and 0 bases from J, the gap between germline ends came to 9 bases. CDR3 length equals 15 residues. The CDR3 nucleotides are TGTGCCAGCAGCTCCGGGACGGCAACTAATGAAAAACTGTTTTTT. It specifies CASSSGTATNEKLFF.

The chain is built from TRBV21-1 and TRBJ2-1; the table's D call, TRBD1, has no DNA check behind it. TRBV21-1 is a pseudogene segment. CDR3 length equals 13 residues. CDR3 bases: TGTGCCAGCAGCCACTACAGGGCCTATGAGCAGTTCTTC. It translates to CASSHYRAYEQFF.

This clonotype was recorded a few times. The CDR3 coding sequence is TGTGCCATCAGTGATCCGGGACAGCTAGAAGAGCAGTACTTC. It encodes CAISDPGQLEEQYF. V and J are TRBV10-3 and TRBJ2-7, with 7 bases lining up with TRBD1. Per germline, CDR1 ENHRY and CDR2 SYGVKD. This CDR3 is 14 amino acids long. Germline trimming cut 3 bases from V and 7 bases from J; bases unmatched to any gene: 9.

In its sample, this clonotype was seen once. The V gene is TRBV28, the J gene TRBJ2-7; the D is unclear. CDR1 MDHEN and CDR2 SYDVKM come from the germline V gene. V shed 5 bases and J shed 5 bases, with 16 bases lying between them. The CDR3 length is 14 residues. The CDR3 loop reads CASSPLDTRDEQYF. The CDR3 nucleotides are TGTGCCAGCAGTCCTCTAGATACCCGGGACGAGCAGTACTTC. Variable domain in full (rest from reference TRBV28 and TRBJ2-7): DVKVTQSSRYLVKRTGEKVFLECVQDMDHENMFWYRQDPGLGLRLIYFSYDVKMKEKGDIPEGYSVSREKKERFSLILESASTNQTSMYLCASSPLDTRDEQYFGPGTRLTVT.

The sample holds a few counts of this clonotype. The J gene is TRBJ2-2, the V gene TRBV12-3 or TRBV12-4; no clear D gene. V dropped 6 bases and J dropped 4 bases, with 9 bases sitting between them. The CDR3 has 13 amino acids. CDR3 amino acids: CASRGSGTGELFF. CDR3 sequence (DNA): TGTGCCAGCAGGGGATCGGGCACCGGGGAGCTGTTTTTT.

The chain is built from TRBV12-1 and TRBJ2-2; the table's D call TRBD1 went unverified against the DNA. TRBV12-1 represents a pseudogene. The CDR3 has 15 residues. CDR3 nucleotide sequence: TGTGCCAGCAGCTTGGGGGGGGCGGGCACCGGGGAGCTGTTTTTT. It codes for CASSLGGAGTGELFF.